This is a list of T cell receptor beta chains from one sample in a study of T cells in localized non-small cell lung cancer. Here immunoSEQ multiplex PCR was the method, and the copy in TCRdb shows in-frame clones only, minus some. The sample consists of around 50,000 clones, around 86% of them appearing once. The starting material was peripheral blood, obtained before any cancer treatment. These TCRs come from a woman between 35 and 70 years old with stage I lung adenocarcinoma. Each CDR3 is given with its conserved first and last residue. D genes are given only for firm matches. A row's size may be missing; if present it is once, few, many or a size class.

d_call,j_call,clone_size,v_call,cdr3_length,cdr3_aa,cdr3_nt
NA,TRBJ1-3,medium-sized,TRBV2,14,CASGDPRSGNTIYF,TGTGCCAGCGGGGATCCCCGCTCTGGAAACACCATATATTTT
NA,TRBJ2-7,NA,TRBV6-5,14,CASSRAIRSYEQYF,TGTGCCAGCTCTAGGGCAATTCGCTCCTACGAGCAGTACTTC
NA,TRBJ1-6,NA,TRBV9,15,CASSLQGGDNSPLHF,TGTGCCAGCAGCCTCCAGGGAGGGGATAATTCACCCCTCCACTTT
TRBD1,TRBJ2-3,NA,TRBV19,15,CASSLPGQGEDTQYF,TGTGCCAGTAGTCTCCCGGGACAGGGAGAAGATACGCAGTATTTT
NA,TRBJ2-3,once,TRBV2,12,CASTPGADTQYF,TGTGCCAGCACCCCGGGGGCAGATACGCAGTATTTT
NA,TRBJ2-3,few,TRBV2,12,CASGRRTDTQYF,TGTGCCAGCGGGCGCCGGACAGATACGCAGTATTTT
NA,TRBJ1-1,NA,TRBV7-9,14,CASSFGQPNTEAFF,TGTGCCAGCAGCTTTGGACAGCCGAACACTGAAGCTTTCTTT
NA,TRBJ2-2,NA,TRBV15,13,CATSSQDTGELFF,TGTGCCACCAGCAGCCAGGACACCGGGGAGCTGTTTTTT
TRBD1,TRBJ1-5,NA,TRBV9,15,CASSASGQSNQPQHF,TGTGCCAGCAGCGCCTCGGGACAGAGCAATCAGCCCCAGCATTTT
NA,TRBJ2-1,NA,TRBV29-1,13,CSVGTAAYNEQFF,TGCAGCGTAGGGACCGCCGCTTACAATGAGCAGTTCTTC
NA,TRBJ2-2,NA,TRBV5-4,14,CASSLGLNTGELFF,TGTGCCAGCAGCTTGGGACTGAACACCGGGGAGCTGTTTTTT
TRBD1,TRBJ2-1,NA,TRBV6-6,14,CASSPGQGALEQFF,TGTGCCAGCAGTCCCGGACAGGGGGCTCTTGAGCAGTTCTTC
TRBD1,TRBJ1-3,NA,TRBV27,17,CASSLSGTGGKGNTIYF,TGTGCCAGCAGTTTAAGCGGGACAGGAGGGAAGGGAAACACCATATATTTT
TRBD2,TRBJ2-7,NA,TRBV27,15,CASSTRLAGGGEQYF,TGTGCCAGCAGTACCCGACTAGCGGGGGGTGGCGAGCAGTACTTC
TRBD2,TRBJ2-1,NA,TRBV9,17,CASSTHPAGETYNEQFF,TGTGCCAGCAGCACCCACCCAGCGGGGGAAACCTACAATGAGCAGTTCTTC
TRBD1,TRBJ2-1,NA,TRBV5-1,13,CASSLTGVNEQFF,TGCGCCAGCAGCTTGACAGGGGTGAATGAGCAGTTCTTC
TRBD2,TRBJ2-5,NA,TRBV15,17,CATSTPSGGALQETQYF,TGTGCCACCAGCACCCCTAGCGGGGGAGCCCTCCAAGAGACCCAGTACTTC
NA,TRBJ2-1,few,TRBV2,15,CASSVDRSSYNEQFF,TGTGCCAGCAGTGTAGACAGGAGCTCCTACAATGAGCAGTTCTTC
TRBD1,TRBJ1-5,NA,TRBV27,14,CASSPTGPSQPQHF,TGTGCCAGCAGCCCGACAGGGCCCAGTCAGCCCCAGCATTTT
NA,TRBJ2-7,NA,TRBV14,16,CASSLGRGRRTYEQYF,TGTGCCAGCAGCCTGGGAAGAGGGAGGAGAACCTACGAGCAGTACTTC
TRBD1,TRBJ1-6,NA,TRBV19,15,CASSIQGADNSPLHF,TGTGCCAGTAGCATACAGGGGGCGGATAATTCACCCCTCCACTTT
TRBD1,TRBJ2-3,NA,TRBV6-1,15,CASSPGTGGTDTQYF,TGTGCCAGCTCTCCCGGGACAGGGGGCACAGATACGCAGTATTTT
TRBD2,TRBJ2-3,NA,TRBV5-1,15,CASSYSGGRTDTQYF,TGCGCCAGCAGTTATAGCGGGGGCCGCACAGATACGCAGTATTTT
TRBD1,TRBJ2-7,few,TRBV7-8,12,CASSPDRDEQYF,TGTGCCAGCAGCCCCGACAGGGATGAGCAGTACTTC
TRBD1,TRBJ2-7,NA,TRBV28,15,CASSLSGTGTYEQYF,TGTGCCAGCAGTTTATCCGGGACAGGGACCTACGAGCAGTACTTC
NA,TRBJ1-5,NA,TRBV5-8,15,CASSLAGDSNQPQHF,TGTGCCAGCAGCTTGGCGGGGGATAGCAATCAGCCCCAGCATTTT
NA,TRBJ2-1,NA,TRBV5-1,13,CASSLAHYNEQFF,TGCGCCAGCAGCTTGGCACATTACAATGAGCAGTTCTTC
TRBD2,TRBJ2-3,NA,TRBV5-1,14,CASRLAGLTDTQYF,TGCGCCAGTCGACTAGCGGGGCTCACAGATACGCAGTATTTT
NA,TRBJ2-3,NA,TRBV4-3,15,CASSQGPGRTDTQYF,TGCGCCAGCAGCCAAGGGCCTGGGCGAACAGATACGCAGTATTTT
TRBD2,TRBJ2-1,NA,TRBV7-2,16,CASSSQAPSGGGEQFF,TGTGCCAGCAGCTCCCAGGCCCCTAGCGGGGGAGGTGAGCAGTTCTTC
TRBD1,TRBJ1-6,NA,TRBV5-6,16,CASSLELTGSHSPLHF,TGTGCCAGCAGCTTGGAACTGACAGGGTCGCATTCACCCCTCCACTTT
TRBD1,TRBJ1-2,once,TRBV6-1,16,CASSGGQRQPIYGYTF,TGTGCCAGCAGTGGGGGACAGAGACAACCTATTTATGGCTACACCTTC
NA,TRBJ2-6,NA,TRBV7-8,15,CASSLAGSGANVLTF,TGTGCCAGCAGCTTAGCTGGCTCTGGGGCCAACGTCCTGACTTTC
NA,TRBJ2-3,NA,TRBV7-9,15,CASSFRDQGTDTQYF,TGTGCCAGCAGCTTCAGGGATCAGGGCACAGATACGCAGTATTTT
TRBD1,TRBJ2-2,NA,TRBV30,14,CAWSSGQYTGELFF,TGTGCCTGGAGTTCGGGACAGTACACCGGGGAGCTGTTTTTT
TRBD1,TRBJ2-7,NA,TRBV25-1,13,CASSRQGDLEQYF,TGTGCCAGCAGTAGACAGGGGGATCTCGAGCAGTACTTC
NA,TRBJ2-1,NA,TRBV6-1,15,CASRDDPAVGNEQFF,TGTGCCAGCAGAGATGACCCCGCGGTGGGCAATGAGCAGTTCTTC
TRBD1,TRBJ1-2,NA,TRBV4-3,14,CASSLGTGLYGYTF,TGCGCCAGCAGCCTAGGGACAGGGCTTTATGGCTACACCTTC
TRBD1,TRBJ2-5,NA,TRBV18,15,CASSPGQGSPETQYF,TGTGCCAGCTCACCAGGACAGGGGAGTCCGGAGACCCAGTACTTC
TRBD1,TRBJ1-4,NA,TRBV18,14,CASSPRSGGEKLFF,TGTGCCAGCTCACCACGGTCAGGGGGTGAAAAACTGTTTTTT
NA,TRBJ1-6,NA,TRBV19,17,CASNGPGLTNYGSPLHF,TGTGCCAGTAACGGCCCCGGCCTTACGAATTATGGTTCACCCCTCCACTTT
NA,TRBJ1-4,NA,TRBV5-1,15,CASSLLTGSNEKLFF,TGCGCCAGCAGCTTGCTCACGGGGTCTAATGAAAAACTGTTTTTT
NA,TRBJ2-3,NA,TRBV30,14,CAWKGHQSTDTQYF,TGTGCCTGGAAGGGACACCAAAGCACAGATACGCAGTATTTT
TRBD1,TRBJ1-1,NA,TRBV10-3,13,CAISRGHGTEAFF,TGTGCCATCAGTAGGGGGCATGGAACTGAAGCTTTCTTT
NA,TRBJ1-3,once,TRBV28,15,CASSFNSVVGNTIYF,TGTGCCAGCAGTTTCAACAGTGTAGTTGGAAACACCATATATTTT
TRBD1,TRBJ1-5,NA,TRBV10-3,17,CAISDFTGGGGNQPQHF,TGTGCCATCAGTGACTTCACAGGGGGCGGGGGCAATCAGCCCCAGCATTTT
NA,TRBJ1-2,once,TRBV28,15,CASSSRRPSNYGYTF,TGTGCCAGCAGTTCCAGACGGCCGTCTAACTATGGCTACACCTTC
NA,TRBJ1-2,NA,TRBV11-3,12,CASSKGGSGYTF,TGTGCCAGCAGCAAGGGTGGAAGTGGCTACACCTTC
NA,TRBJ2-1,NA,TRBV10-2,11,CASKEVLGQFF,TGCGCCAGCAAGGAGGTCTTAGGGCAGTTCTTC
NA,TRBJ2-4,once,TRBV5-4,18,CASSSGIDTGLAKNIQYF,TGTGCCAGCAGCTCCGGGATCGATACCGGACTAGCCAAAAACATTCAGTACTTC
NA,TRBJ2-3,NA,TRBV2,14,CASSERQSTDTQYF,TGTGCCAGCAGTGAAAGGCAGAGCACAGATACGCAGTATTTT
NA,TRBJ2-3,once,TRBV4-1,15,CASSSQGPSTDTQYF,TGCGCCAGCAGCTCACAGGGACCTAGCACAGATACGCAGTATTTT
NA,TRBJ2-1,NA,TRBV20-1,11,CSATPGLGRFF,TGCAGTGCTACTCCGGGCCTCGGACGATTCTTC
NA,TRBJ2-7,NA,TRBV21-1,16,CASCRYRGRRSYEQYF,TGTGCCAGTTGCCGGTACAGGGGGCGTCGGTCCTACGAGCAGTACTTC